This T cell receptor (beta chain) was found in a study of identical twins. Findings and caveats of the study: Out-of-frame alpha sequences common to twins exhibited an excess of low generation probability. Beta clonotypes that were abundant in cord blood contained fewer insertions, a pattern absent from memory repertoires.

This clonotype occurred a few times. Its specificity is unknown. One end of the junction is discordant with germline, which a read error may explain. TCRdb redid the calling of the 5' RACE reads with MiXCR, one entry per CDR3 protein. The sample lists about 250,000 distinct CDR3 sequences, about 14% seen once, with 7% to 9.5% in the top ten. The CDR3 has 15 amino acids. Germline V gene data show CDR1 as SSHAT and CDR2 as FNYEAQ (reference sequence). With no exceptions, donors were healthy Caucasians. Sequencing input: memory (CD45RO+) T cells sorted from blood. The chain joins TRBV7-7 to TRBJ2-5, with D possibly TRBD1 on 7 matching bases. The receptor's source is a woman aged 18 to 35 in good health. This CDR3 is CASSLDVSQGGTQYF. The CDR3 bases are TGTGCTAGCAGCTTAGACGTCTCGCAGGGGGGGACCCAGTACTTC.